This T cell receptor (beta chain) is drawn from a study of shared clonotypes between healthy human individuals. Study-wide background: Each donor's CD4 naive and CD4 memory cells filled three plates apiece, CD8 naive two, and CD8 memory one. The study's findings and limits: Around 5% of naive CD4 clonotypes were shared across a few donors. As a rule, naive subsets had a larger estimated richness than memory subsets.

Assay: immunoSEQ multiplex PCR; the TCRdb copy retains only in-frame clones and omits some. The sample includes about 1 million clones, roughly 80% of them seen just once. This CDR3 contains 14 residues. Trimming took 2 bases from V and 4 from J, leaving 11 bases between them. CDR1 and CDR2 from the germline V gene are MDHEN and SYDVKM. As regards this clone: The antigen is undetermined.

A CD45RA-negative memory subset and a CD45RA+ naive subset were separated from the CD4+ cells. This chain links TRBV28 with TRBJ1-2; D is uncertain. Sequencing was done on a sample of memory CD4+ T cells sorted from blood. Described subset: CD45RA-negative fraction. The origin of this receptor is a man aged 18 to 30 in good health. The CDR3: CASSLSGKGYGYTF. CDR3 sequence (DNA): TGTGCCAGCAGTTTAAGTGGGAAAGGCTATGGCTACACCTTC.